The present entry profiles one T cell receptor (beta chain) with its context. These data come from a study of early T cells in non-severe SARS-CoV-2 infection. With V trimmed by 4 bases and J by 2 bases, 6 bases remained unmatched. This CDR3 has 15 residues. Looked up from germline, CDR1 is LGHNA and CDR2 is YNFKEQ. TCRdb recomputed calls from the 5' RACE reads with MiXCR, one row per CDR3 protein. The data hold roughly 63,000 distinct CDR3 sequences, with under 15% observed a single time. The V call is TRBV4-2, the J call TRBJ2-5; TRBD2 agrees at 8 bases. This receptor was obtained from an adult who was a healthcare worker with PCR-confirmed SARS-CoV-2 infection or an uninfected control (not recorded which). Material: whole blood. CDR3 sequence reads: CASSRGLADQETQYF. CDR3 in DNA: TGTGCCAGCAGCCGAGGACTAGCTGATCAAGAGACCCAGTACTTC.